This T cell receptor (beta chain) was found in a study of identical twins listed by TCRdb under 2016. Some background on the complete study: To test whether fetal clonotypes persist, this study deep-sequenced TCR alpha and beta repertoires from monozygotic twins, from unrelated adults of various ages, and from cord blood. To rule out contamination, replicate twin experiments were performed at different times with different library preparation protocols. What the study reported, not specific to this receptor: Recombination models systematically underestimated out-of-frame TCR alpha sharing in monozygotic twins but agreed with sharing between unrelated individuals. Because the same donors could not be followed over many years, the conclusions depended on cross-sectional statistical analysis. A weaker excess of twin sharing was found in beta out-of-frame sequences because the signal-to-noise ratio was lowered by fewer shared sequences. Zero-insertion analyses could be partly confounded by invariant T cells such as MAIT and iNKT, though diverse VJ usage argued against such confounding for most clonotypes. Compared with coincidental sharing between unrelated individuals, out-of-frame TCR alpha sequences shared between twins had an excess of sequences with low generation probability. Fewer insertions were carried by abundant cord blood beta clonotypes; a weaker similar trend was observed in young adult naive repertoires, while no such trend was observed in memory repertoires.

Points on this clonotype: Its recognized antigen is unknown. The sample holds no much larger clone one base away, and base qualities are not on file.

CDR1 and CDR2 are drawn from the germline V gene (reference sequence): DFQATT, SNEGSKA. V sheds 3 bases and J sheds 4 bases, leaving 12 bases between their ends. The CDR3 runs 13 amino acids, cysteine and phenylalanine included. The CDR3 DNA has 39 bases and is translated from base 1. The library was made by 5' RACE. Sequencing was carried out with an Illumina HiSeq 2000. Template switching introduced a universal primer binding site; the final cDNA contained a unique molecular identifier, enabling accurate counting of TCR cDNA molecules. Specific primers in the conserved constant-segment region were used to synthesize first-strand cDNA for TCR alpha and beta chains. To control for contamination, each cDNA library was double barcoded with a SMART-Mk sample barcode plus Illumina barcodes. TruSeq adapter sequences and Illumina sample barcodes were added in two successive PCR steps. TCR alpha and beta cDNA libraries were sequenced on the Illumina HiSeq platform with custom primers. Per the source publication's procedure: MiGEC was used to process raw reads and extract unique molecular identifiers, and MiXCR was used to find CDR3 positions. For each individual, recombination models were inferred using an EM algorithm with the repgenHMM and IGoR tools. The tcR package in R was used for shared clonotype analysis, with sharing normalized by the product of cloneset sizes. To study raw recombination without the effects of thymic and clonal selection, out-of-frame nonproductive sequences were analyzed. TCRdb reworked the public reads: Q25 trimming with fastp, MiXCR clone assembly, productive beta chains retained. Each CDR3 protein appears once, grouped with its most common genes and DNA. For this entry, the V and J calls and clone size follow TCRdb and not the study's own pipeline. The table for this sample lists hundreds of thousands of distinct CDR3 sequences; roughly 26% of them were counted only once. The ten largest clones capture roughly 2.8% of the sample.

All donors were healthy Caucasians. The twin cohort consisted of three pairs of female monozygotic twins, all aged roughly 18 to 30 years. CD4+ and CD8+ T cell populations were isolated with positive isolation kits from Invitrogen. These data also featured in a second study, about T cells expressing NK-cell markers. As described in the second report: In sorted CD3+CD56+NKG2C+, CD3+CD56+NKG2C- and CD3+CD56-NKG2C+ T-cell subsets from several donors, TCR beta-chain repertoires were profiled. Of the eight sequenced donors, seven were found to be HCMV-seropositive and one was found to be HCMV-seronegative. In several experiments an anti-gammadeltaTCR antibody was added to restrict sorting to alphabetaTCR-expressing T cells. In roughly 6 donors, the dominant CD3+CD56+NKG2C+ clonotypes ranked among the top 10 CD8+ clonotypes, making up roughly 1.0-7.0% of CD8+ T cells. Those dominant clonotypes were again the most abundant among CD3+CD56-NKG2C+ cells in four donors, at roughly 25-60.1%. It remained unclear whether the expanded NKG2C-expressing T cell clones were specific for HCMV antigens. The eight sequenced donors were randomly selected healthy volunteers, three men and five women. HCMV serostatus was determined by detecting HCMV-specific IgG in serum with a commercial ELISA kit. MIGEC was used to demultiplex reads and group reads by UMI, and MiTCR was used to assemble and quantify clonotypes. To exclude erroneous sequences, any TCR cDNA sequence not supported by at least two reads was discarded. The tcR package was used for downstream repertoire analysis, and clonotypes were matched across fractions by CDR3 nucleotide sequence plus V segment. VDJmatch was used to annotate antigen specificity against VDJdb, with one amino acid substitution in CDR3 permitted.

The receptor comes from a woman aged 18-29 years in good health. Sequenced material: CD4+ T cells sorted from blood. The rearrangement joined TRBV20-1 to TRBJ2-5; the D gene could be TRBD1 or TRBD2, each one agreeing over 6 bases. The nucleotide sequence is TGCAGTGCTAGTGGAGGGGGTCGAGAGACCCAGTACTTC. It translates as CSASGGGRETQYF.